This T cell receptor (beta chain) was sequenced in a study of blood T cell repertoires in COVID-19. The repertoire was sequenced with immunoSEQ multiplex PCR; TCRdb's copy has only in-frame clones and lacks some. Of about 250,000 clones in the sample, about 91% were seen once. The germline V gene has CDR1 MNHEY and CDR2 SVGEGT. The V gene lost 0 bases and the J gene lost 2 bases, with 8 bases spanning the gap. The CDR3 length is 14 residues. The sequencing sample was made of peripheral blood. The J gene is TRBJ2-7, the V gene TRBV6-2 or TRBV6-3; a weak D match, TRBD1 (5 bases). This sequence was found in a man aged 80 or over with acute or convalescent COVID-19. CDR3 protein: CASSYSRVTYEQYF. CDR3 sequence (DNA): TGTGCCAGCAGTTACTCCAGGGTAACCTACGAGCAGTACTTC.